The present entry profiles one TCR beta chain with its context. Allocation to cohorts depended on clinical history reported by the participants. The data were obtained in a study of blood T cell repertoires in COVID-19. Study-level background: The origin of the acute and convalescent COVID-19 samples was the United States, Italy and Spain. In each case, the material was cDNA or gDNA derived from T cells, B-cell-depleted T cells, or PBMCs.

The CDR3 has 15 residues. V lost 0 bases and J lost 7; bases outside the gene matches: 1. Germline CDR1 LGHDT, CDR2 YNNKEL (reference sequence). Original processing methods: Estimation of nucleated cell counts relied on the amplification of reference gene primers. Data came from immunoSEQ multiplex PCR; TCRdb stores just in-frame clones and leaves some out. V, J and clone size derive from that table, while D and trimming were established from the DNA sequence. The top ten hold roughly 2% of the sample, which has 200,000 to 250,000 clones, around 88% seen once. This rearrangement joins TRBV3-1 (or the pseudogene TRBV3-2) to TRBJ2-1, with TRBD2 identical over 12 bases. The sequence came from a woman aged 50 to 60 who had recovered from COVID-19. The sequenced sample was PBMCs or T cells enriched from blood (not recorded which). The CDR3 reads CASSQEGLAGNEQFF. The CDR3 DNA sequence: TGTGCCAGCAGCCAAGAGGGACTAGCGGGTAATGAGCAGTTCTTC.